These 25 T cell receptor beta chains were all obtained from the same sample, sequenced in a study of shared clonotypes between healthy human individuals. TCRdb keeps only in-frame clones here, not all; method: immunoSEQ multiplex PCR. The sample has a few million clones, over 85% seen once. Source material: naive CD4+ T cells from PBMCs. As for subset: CD45RA+ positively selected. The receptors were sampled from a man aged 18 to 35 in good health. Some clones in this sample may be carry-over from other donors' samples.

V gene TRBV12-5 combines with J gene TRBJ2-7; 11 nucleotides align to TRBD1. This CDR3 has 16 residues. Germline assignment: CDR1 LGHNT and CDR2 FRNRAP. V gave up 0 bases and J gave up 6 bases; unmatched junction bases: 7. The CDR3, as DNA: TGTGCTAGTGGTTTGGTACGGCTGGACAGGGGGCTCGAGCAGTACTTC. Translation gives CASGLVRLDRGLEQYF.

V usage is TRBV7-3 and J usage is TRBJ2-3; D gene unclear. V gave up 5 bases and J gave up 2 bases, with 14 bases separating them. CDR1 SGHTA and CDR2 FQGTGA come from the germline V gene. The CDR3 spans 15 residues. This CDR3 reads CASSRRTLSTDTQYF. CDR3 bases: TGTGCCAGCAGCCGAAGAACACTTTCCACAGATACGCAGTATTTT. The whole variable domain, filled in from reference TRBV7-3 and TRBJ2-3, reads GAGVSQTPSNKVTEKGKYVELRCDPISGHTALYWYRQSLGQGPEFLIYFQGTGAADDSGLPNDRFFAVRPEGSVSTLKIQRTERGDSAVYLCASSRRTLSTDTQYFGPGTRLTVL.

J is TRBJ2-1 and V is TRBV10-1; 14 positions agree with TRBD2. The CDR3 runs to 16 residues. Per the germline V gene, CDR1 is WNHNN and CDR2 is SYGVQD (reference sequence). Trimming cost V 3 bases and J 9 bases; bases outside gene matches: 7. CDR3 amino acids: CASSDPGLAGVGEQFF. Here the CDR3 DNA reads TGCGCCAGCAGTGACCCGGGACTAGCGGGAGTGGGTGAGCAGTTCTTC.

The gene calls are TRBV6-1 and TRBJ2-5, with TRBD2 as a possible D gene (5 bases). The germline V gene encodes CDR1 MNHNS and CDR2 SASEGT. This CDR3 contains 15 residues. V was cut by 3 bases and J by 5 bases, with 16 bases left in between. CDR3 sequence (DNA): TGTGCCAGCAGTGACTCGAGAGAGGGCGGGGAGACCCAGTACTTC. The encoded protein is CASSDSREGGETQYF.

The gene calls are TRBV28 and TRBJ1-5; D ambiguous. CDR1 MDHEN and CDR2 SYDVKM come from the germline V gene. This CDR3 region has 12 residues. Trimming shortened V by 8 bases and J by 2 bases, and 7 bases separated the two germline ends. The DNA for the CDR3 is TGTGCCAGCGGTAGGGGCAATCAGCCCCAGCATTTT. Protein sequence: CASGRGNQPQHF.

The count of this clone is one. V is TRBV5-4 and J is TRBJ2-7; the D call may be TRBD1 or TRBD2 (5 bases each). The V gene lost 6 bases and the J gene lost 5 bases, with 30 bases spanning the gap. The CDR3 consists of 18 residues. Germline-derived CDR1 and CDR2 are SGHNT and YYREEE (reference sequence). CDR3 nucleotides: TGTGCCAGCACCTCGACGGGGTTCTGGGGCAGCCCTGCCGACGAGCAGTACTTC. This sequence encodes CASTSTGFWGSPADEQYF.

The rearrangement links TRBV27 to TRBJ1-1; D possibly corresponds to TRBD1 (5 bases). CDR1 and CDR2 (germline): MNHEY, SMNVEV (reference sequence). V was trimmed by 4 bases and J by 1 base, leaving 16 bases between them. The CDR3 runs 16 residues. This CDR3 reads CASSYRPLRGNTEAFF. In nucleotides, the CDR3 is TGTGCCAGCAGTTACAGGCCGCTAAGAGGGAACACTGAAGCTTTCTTT.

The rearrangement links TRBV4-2 to TRBJ2-5; 9 positions match TRBD2. The trim removed 0 bases at V and 4 bases at J, leaving 3 bases unmatched. The CDR3 covers 15 residues. The V gene's germline CDR1 is LGHNA and CDR2 YNFKEQ. The chain's CDR3 is CASSQEVLAGETQYF. The CDR3 DNA follows: TGTGCCAGCAGCCAAGAGGTACTAGCGGGAGAGACCCAGTACTTC.

This chain links TRBV28 with TRBJ1-2, with D maybe TRBD1 (5 bases). Germline assignment: CDR1 MDHEN and CDR2 SYDVKM. V was cut by 5 bases and J by 4 bases, with 17 bases left in between. This CDR3 has 15 amino acids. The CDR3 loop reads CASSPVGGGGYGYTF. The CDR3 DNA reads as TGTGCCAGCAGTCCCGTAGGCGGCGGGGGCTATGGCTACACCTTC.

J is TRBJ1-1 and V is TRBV30; TRBD1 is a possible D gene (6 bases). The CDR3 is 14 residues long. Germline CDR1 reads GTSNPN; CDR2 reads SVGIG (reference sequence). V was pared by 0 bases and J by 5 bases, with 13 bases between. The DNA of the CDR3 is TGTGCCTGGAGTGTACTGGGGGGCGCGACTGAAGCTTTCTTT. It is translated as CAWSVLGGATEAFF.

The CDR3 reads CASSLSGTGRDYGYTF. The CDR3 DNA is TGTGCCAGCAGCTTAAGCGGGACAGGGAGGGATTATGGCTACACCTTC. The rearrangement uses TRBV7-3 and TRBJ1-2; 9 positions agree with TRBD1. CDR1 and CDR2 (germline): SGHTA, FQGTGA. The J segment lost 5 bases and the V segment lost 1 base, leaving 8 bases of the junction unmatched. This CDR3 comprises 16 residues.

The genes are TRBV2 and TRBJ2-2; unclear D gene. From germline, CDR1 is SNHLY and CDR2 FYNNEI. The CDR3 length is 13 residues. V shed 5 bases and J shed 3 bases, with 7 bases lying between them. The CDR3 region is CASSSEYTGELFF. The DNA for the CDR3 is TGTGCCAGCAGTTCAGAGTACACCGGGGAGCTGTTTTTT. The variable domain in full, completed from reference TRBV2 and TRBJ2-2, reads EPEVTQTPSHQVTQMGQEVILRCVPISNHLYFYWYRQILGQKVEFLVSFYNNEISEKSEIFDDQFSVERPDGSNFTLKIRSTKLEDSAMYFCASSSEYTGELFFGEGSRLTVL.

To note about this clone: Other nucleotide sequences in the sample specify the same CDR3. In nucleotides, the CDR3 is TGCGCCAGCAGCTTGGCCGGGACAGGGAGCGAGACCCAGTACTTC. It yields the protein CASSLAGTGSETQYF. The chain couples TRBV5-1 to TRBJ2-5, with 9 bases fitting TRBD1. The germline V gene has CDR1 SGHRS and CDR2 YFSETQ. The V and J ends lost 0 bases and 5 bases, in that order; junction bases with no gene match: 5. The CDR3 consists of 15 residues.

The rearrangement uses TRBV7-2 and TRBJ2-3; 11 bases agree with TRBD2. CDR3 length equals 17 residues. The ends lost 1 base at V and 0 bases at J; junction bases unmatched: 3. From germline, CDR1 is SGHTA and CDR2 FQGNSA. The CDR3 bases are TGTGCCAGCAGCTTAGTAGCGGGGGGGGACAGCACAGATACGCAGTATTTT. This translates into CASSLVAGGDSTDTQYF. The variable domain in full, completed from reference TRBV7-2 and TRBJ2-3, reads GAGVSQSPSNKVTEKGKDVELRCDPISGHTALYWYRQSLGQGLEFLIYFQGNSAPDKSGLPSDRFSAERTGGSVSTLTIQRTQQEDSAVYLCASSLVAGGDSTDTQYFGPGTRLTVL.

The chain couples TRBV30 to TRBJ1-5, with D possibly TRBD1 on 6 matching bases. Germline loops: CDR1 GTSNPN, CDR2 SVGIG (reference sequence). V was trimmed by 2 bases and J by 0 bases, leaving 11 bases between them. The CDR3 is made up of 15 amino acids. CDR3 DNA: TGTGCCTGGAGTCCAACAGGGACTAGCAATCAGCCCCAGCATTTT. Translated: CAWSPTGTSNQPQHF.

V gene TRBV6-6 combines with J gene TRBJ2-6; D call uncertain. CDR3 length equals 16 residues. Germline CDR1 reads MNHNY; CDR2 reads SVGAGI (reference sequence). The V and J ends lost 5 bases and 0 bases respectively, with 11 bases between them. The CDR3 region has the DNA TGTGCCAGCAGTCAAACCAGGATCTCTGGGGCCAACGTCCTGACTTTC. As protein: CASSQTRISGANVLTF.

The V gene is TRBV6-5, the J gene TRBJ1-1; D call uncertain. V gave up 6 bases and J gave up 1 base, with 9 bases separating them. This CDR3 spans 13 amino acids. CDR1 and CDR2 from the germline V gene are MNHEY and SVGAGI. In DNA form, the CDR3 reads TGTGCCAGCAGAGCGACGGGGAACACTGAAGCTTTCTTT. Translating gives CASRATGNTEAFF.

This chain uses TRBV6-6 with TRBJ1-1; 8 bases are a match to TRBD1. CDR1 MNHNY and CDR2 SVGAGI come from the germline V gene (reference sequence). The trim removed 7 bases at V and 4 bases at J, leaving 8 bases unmatched. This CDR3 has 14 amino acids. The CDR3 here is CASTPARGRTEAFF. CDR3 nucleotides: TGTGCCAGCACCCCAGCCAGGGGGCGCACTGAAGCTTTCTTT.

The count of this clone is one. The genes are TRBV2 and TRBJ2-2; 11 bases line up with TRBD1. Germline V gene lookup returns CDR1 SNHLY and CDR2 FYNNEI. There are 14 residues in the CDR3. Unmatched junction bases numbered 5, after V lost 8 bases and J lost 6 bases. In nucleotides, the CDR3 is TGTGCCAGCGGGGGACAGGGGGTTTCCGGGGAGCTGTTTTTT. Translated, it gives CASGGQGVSGELFF.

This clone occurred a few times. The chain uses TRBV15 and TRBJ1-2; perhaps TRBD1 as D (6 bases). This CDR3 region has 13 residues. Germline V gene data show CDR1 as LNHNV and CDR2 as YYDKDF (reference sequence). The V gene lost 8 bases and the J gene lost 4 bases, with 14 bases spanning the gap. As DNA, the CDR3 is TGTGCCACCGGACGAGGGGGAGTCTATGGCTACACCTTC. Translating gives CATGRGGVYGYTF.

A word on this clone: An end of the junction differs from the germline gene, which may be a read error. V is TRBV5-3 and J is TRBJ2-7; D gene uncertain. TRBV5-3 is noted as an ORF with a role that remains uncertain. This CDR3 region has 10 residues. For the CDR3, the DNA is TGTGCCAGAGGACCCCTGATTCTAGGTTTC. This gives the protein CARGPLILGF.

This sequence joins TRBV7-3 and TRBJ2-5; 9 bases align to TRBD1. V lost 1 base to trimming and J lost 5 bases; unmatched junction nucleotides: 8. CDR1 is SGHTA, CDR2 FQGTGA, per germline. The CDR3 is 16 residues long. CDR3 residues: CASSLNSGQGGETQYF. CDR3 DNA sequence: TGTGCCAGCAGCTTAAATTCGGGACAGGGAGGGGAGACCCAGTACTTC.

The genes are TRBV7-3 and TRBJ2-1, with 11 positions matching TRBD2. Per germline, CDR1 SGHTA and CDR2 FQGTGA. This CDR3 comprises 15 residues. After removal of 1 base from V and 8 bases from J, the junction contained 4 bases not matched to a gene. The CDR3 is CASSLMGSGRDEQFF. In nucleotides, the CDR3 is TGTGCCAGCAGCTTAATGGGTAGCGGGAGGGATGAGCAGTTCTTC.

This clone has only a few counts. The rearrangement uses TRBV4-2 and TRBJ1-5; 8 bases align to TRBD1. The trim removed 0 bases at V and 6 bases at J, leaving 10 bases unmatched. Germline V gene lookup returns CDR1 LGHNA and CDR2 YNFKEQ. This CDR3 spans 17 amino acids. CDR3 sequence reads: CASSQEVQGARRQPQHF. CDR3 coding DNA: TGTGCCAGCAGCCAAGAGGTTCAGGGGGCGCGTCGTCAGCCCCAGCATTTT.

The chain employs TRBV19 and TRBJ1-2, with D uncertain. The CDR3 extends over 15 amino acids. Germline V lookup: CDR1 LNHDA, CDR2 SQIVND (reference sequence). The V end lost 1 base, the J end lost 7 bases, and 16 bases lay between the germline ends. The CDR3 region is CASSIGGAGYGGYTF. The CDR3 bases are TGTGCCAGTAGTATAGGGGGTGCCGGATATGGTGGCTACACCTTC.